This T cell receptor (beta chain) comes out of a study of OX40 agonist ivuxolimab in advanced cancers. Study information: At 0.01 to 10 mg/kg, ivuxolimab was administered intravenously to patients every 2 weeks. Dose-escalation patients suffered from hepatocellular carcinoma, melanoma, renal cell or head and neck cancer. Whole-study results and caveats: In the 0.1-3.0 mg/kg groups, partial responders showed among the lowest expansion.

Unmatched junction bases numbered 1, after V lost 3 bases and J lost 3 bases. Germline loops: CDR1 KGHSH, CDR2 LQKENI. This CDR3 is built from 13 residues. A remark on this clone: The target antigen is unknown.

The table came from immunoSEQ multiplex PCR; TCRdb's copy has only in-frame clones and leaves some out. The data contain tens of thousands of clones, 82% of them singletons. The TCR comes from an adult with an advanced solid tumor such as melanoma, head and neck, liver or kidney cancer. The V gene is TRBV18, the J gene TRBJ1-1, with TRBD1 identical over 7 bases. Sequencing was performed on CD4+ or CD8+ T cells sorted from blood, taken in a trial of the OX40 agonist ivuxolimab. The chain's CDR3 is CASSPGQDTEAFF. The CDR3 bases are TGTGCCAGCTCACCTGGACAGGACACTGAAGCTTTCTTT.